The 20 T cell receptor beta chains reported below all come from one sample, sequenced in a study of blood T cell repertoires in COVID-19. Libraries were prepared by immunoSEQ multiplex PCR; TCRdb keeps only in-frame clonotypes and omits some of them. This sample has 450,000 to 500,000 clones, with approximately 83% found just once. The specimen sequenced was peripheral blood. All receptors derive from a human donor in a cohort sampled during active COVID-19.

The CDR3 DNA follows: TGTGCCTGGGCTTCCGGCTCAGGTGTCGATGGCTACACCTTC. Amino acids: CAWASGSGVDGYTF. The chain has TRBV30 and TRBJ1-2; D gene uncertain. Between the trimmed V and J ends, which lost 5 bases and 6 bases, there was a span of 19 bases. There are 14 residues in the CDR3. CDR1 is GTSNPN and CDR2 is SVGIG in the germline V gene (reference sequence).

The V call is TRBV27, the J call TRBJ2-7; D perhaps matches TRBD2 (5 bases). The CDR3 is 13 residues long. V gave up 6 bases and J gave up 7 bases, with 16 bases separating them. CDR1 and CDR2 (germline): MNHEY, SMNVEV (reference sequence). The CDR3 nucleotides read TGTGCCAGCAGCCGACTACCAATTTGGGAGCAGTACTTC. Translation: CASSRLPIWEQYF.

The CDR3: CASSAGGPTGELFF. The CDR3 DNA reads TGTGCCAGCAGCGCGGGAGGGCCGACCGGGGAGCTGTTTTTT. The genes are TRBV28 and TRBJ2-2; 9 positions agree with TRBD2. Germline CDR1 is MDHEN and CDR2 is SYDVKM. V gave up 6 bases and J gave up 5 bases; unmatched junction bases: 4. The CDR3 length is 14 residues.

V gene TRBV20-1 combines with J gene TRBJ2-5; 7 nucleotides line up with TRBD1. The CDR3 extends over 11 amino acids. Germline loops: CDR1 DFQATT, CDR2 SNEGSKA (reference sequence). The CDR3 sequence is CGGQMQETQYF. In DNA form, the CDR3 reads TGCGGGGGACAGATGCAAGAGACCCAGTACTTC.

The chain recombines TRBV12-5 with TRBJ2-1, with 8 positions matching TRBD1. The CDR3 contains 20 residues. Trimming at V came to 1 base and at J to 2 bases, leaving 16 bases not matched to a gene. CDR1 is LGHNT, CDR2 FRNRAP, per germline. The CDR3 loop is CASGLARAGGDPKPYNEQFF. Written as DNA, the CDR3 is TGTGCTAGTGGTTTGGCGAGGGCAGGGGGCGACCCTAAACCCTACAATGAGCAGTTCTTC.

The chain recombines TRBV27 with TRBJ2-2; 9 bases agree with TRBD1. Germline loops: CDR1 MNHEY, CDR2 SMNVEV (reference sequence). V trimming: 3 bases; J trimming: 5 bases; junction bases outside the gene matches: 7. There are 16 residues in the CDR3. The CDR3 spells CASSFPDRGLTGELFF. CDR3 DNA: TGTGCCAGCAGTTTTCCGGACAGGGGACTTACCGGGGAGCTGTTTTTT.

This chain joins TRBV28 and TRBJ2-3; 8 bases are a match to TRBD2. Germline assignment: CDR1 MDHEN and CDR2 SYDVKM. The CDR3 extends over 16 amino acids. Germline trimming cut 7 bases from V and 5 bases from J; bases unmatched to any gene: 14. The CDR3 sequence is CASTHVREGLRDTQYF. For the CDR3, the DNA is TGTGCCAGCACCCACGTCCGGGAGGGCTTGAGAGATACGCAGTATTTT.

The chain carries TRBV4-1 and TRBJ1-2, with unresolved D. The V gene lost 4 bases and the J gene lost 7 bases, with 19 bases spanning the gap. Per the germline V gene, CDR1 is MGHRA and CDR2 is YSYEKL. The CDR3 has 15 residues. CDR3: CASSPSREGLFGYTF. The CDR3, as DNA: TGCGCCAGCAGCCCTAGTAGGGAGGGCTTATTTGGCTACACCTTC.

V usage is TRBV14 and J usage is TRBJ1-2, with D uncertain. Germline V CDR1 and CDR2: SGHDN, FVKESK. The CDR3 is 13 residues long. With 5 bases removed from V and 4 bases from J, the gap between germline ends came to 11 bases. This CDR3 is CASSVTYSYGYTF. CDR3 sequence (DNA): TGTGCCAGCAGCGTGACATATAGCTATGGCTACACCTTC.

This clone was counted a single time. V is TRBV5-1 and J is TRBJ1-2; D remains ambiguous. Germline-derived CDR1 and CDR2 are SGHRS and YFSETQ. The CDR3 extends over 14 amino acids. V was trimmed by 3 bases and J by 0 bases, leaving 9 bases between them. The CDR3 is CASSSREPNYGYTF. The DNA for the CDR3 is TGCGCCAGCAGCTCCCGGGAGCCTAACTATGGCTACACCTTC.

This chain connects TRBV18 to TRBJ1-6; D might be TRBD1 (5 bases). The CDR3 spans 17 residues. V was shortened by 0 bases and J by 5 bases, with 14 bases between the two germline ends. CDR1 and CDR2 from the germline V gene are KGHSH and LQKENI. CDR3 nucleotide sequence: TGTGCCAGCTCACCACCGTTCTCTCCAGGGCATAATTCACCCCTCCACTTT. It specifies CASSPPFSPGHNSPLHF.

The chain is built from TRBV28 and TRBJ1-5, with a tentative D call TRBD1 (6 bases). This CDR3 spans 15 amino acids. Germline V gene lookup returns CDR1 MDHEN and CDR2 SYDVKM. V was trimmed by 6 bases and J by 5 bases, leaving 17 bases between them. The CDR3 sequence is CASRVSQGSHQPQHF. The DNA of the CDR3 is TGTGCCAGCAGAGTTAGCCAGGGGTCACATCAGCCCCAGCATTTT.

The CDR3 is CAWTYPGGLYF. Here the CDR3 DNA reads TGTGCCTGGACATACCCAGGGGGACTTTATTTT. The rearrangement uses TRBV30 and TRBJ1-3; 7 bases align to TRBD1. The ends lost 4 bases at V and 16 bases at J; junction bases unmatched: 10. Per germline, CDR1 GTSNPN and CDR2 SVGIG (reference sequence). CDR3 length equals 11 residues.

This clone was detected a few times. This chain uses TRBV30 with TRBJ1-5, with D possibly being TRBD1 (6 bases). In germline, CDR1 is GTSNPN, CDR2 SVGIG (reference sequence). V lost 4 bases and J lost 6, with 19 bases in between. The CDR3 is made up of 15 amino acids. CDR3 nucleotide sequence: TGTGCCTGGACTCCCCCAGGGGTAGGGTCTCAGCCCCAGCATTTT. This sequence encodes CAWTPPGVGSQPQHF.

The V and J genes are TRBV5-8 and TRBJ1-1, with D uncertain. The CDR3 is 15 residues long. Deletions cut 0 bases from V and 0 bases from J, with 9 bases between. The germline CDR1 and CDR2 sequences are SGHTS and YDEGEE. DNA of the CDR3: TGTGCCAGCAGCTTGGACGGAACTATGAACACTGAAGCTTTCTTT. As protein: CASSLDGTMNTEAFF.

The gene calls are TRBV28 and TRBJ2-7; 10 nucleotides match TRBD1. CDR3 length: 15 residues. V lost 6 bases to trimming and J lost 7 bases; unmatched junction nucleotides: 12. CDR1 is MDHEN and CDR2 is SYDVKM in the germline V gene. CDR3 loop: CASRVPRDRGGEQYF. The CDR3 bases are TGTGCCAGCAGGGTACCCCGGGACAGGGGAGGAGAGCAGTACTTC.

The chain couples TRBV6-5 to TRBJ2-5, with TRBD2 matching 10 bases. J lost 4 bases, V lost 7 bases, and 6 bases had no gene match. This CDR3 has 14 amino acids. CDR1 MNHEY and CDR2 SVGAGI come from the germline V gene. The CDR3, as DNA: TGTGCCAGCACTCTAGCGGGAGCCAGAGAGACCCAGTACTTC. Its translation is CASTLAGARETQYF.

The chain uses TRBV7-9 and TRBJ2-1, with D maybe TRBD2 (6 bases). Germline V gene sequence: CDR1 SEHNR, CDR2 FQNEAQ (reference sequence). Trimming took off 6 bases at V and 8 bases at J, with 20 bases between the two ends. The CDR3 covers 15 residues. This chain's CDR3 is CASSRTSGTADEQFF. The CDR3 DNA follows: TGTGCCAGCAGTCGTACGTCCGGGACTGCGGATGAGCAGTTCTTC.

The V and J genes are TRBV28 and TRBJ1-1; 8 bases are a match to TRBD1. The CDR3 contains 15 residues. With V trimmed by 3 bases and J by 1 base, 4 bases remained unmatched. Germline V gene sequence: CDR1 MDHEN, CDR2 SYDVKM. The CDR3 sequence: CASSFRGRSNTEAFF. The CDR3 DNA follows: TGTGCCAGCAGTTTCAGGGGGCGATCGAACACTGAAGCTTTCTTT.

The V call is TRBV5-4, the J call TRBJ1-1, with 9 bases that match TRBD1. V shed 3 bases, J shed 3 bases, and the junction held 6 bases outside the gene matches. The CDR3 has 15 residues. Germline CDR1 reads SGHNT; CDR2 reads YYREEE (reference sequence). CDR3 sequence reads: CASSSLDRGDTEAFF. The CDR3, as DNA: TGTGCCAGCAGCTCCCTAGACAGGGGGGACACTGAAGCTTTCTTT.